The 27 T cell receptor beta chains given below trace back to one sample, sequenced in a study of cytomegalovirus exposure and HLA in healthy donors. In the PCR, 60 Vbeta and 13 Jbeta primers were used. Measured with immunoSEQ multiplex PCR; TCRdb has only the in-frame clones, and not every one. The sample lists 150,000 to 200,000 clones, 65% to 80% seen once, with 2.5% to 3% in the top ten. Sequencing used PBMCs. The receptors were sampled from a woman between 50 and 59 years old in good health and CMV-seropositive.

The chain joins TRBV4-1 to TRBJ2-5; D perhaps matches TRBD2 (6 bases). CDR3 length: 14 amino acids. CDR1 is MGHRA, CDR2 YSYEKL, per germline. Trimming left V 0 bases short and J 3 bases short, with 8 bases between. In DNA, the CDR3 is TGCGCCAGCAGCCAAGACGGGGGAAAAGAGACCCAGTACTTC. It is translated as CASSQDGGKETQYF.

This chain uses TRBV11-3 with TRBJ1-4; TRBD1 is a possible D gene (6 bases). The CDR3 sequence is 17 residues long. CDR1 and CDR2 from the germline V gene are SGHNT and YENEEA. Trimming pared 5 bases from V and 3 bases from J, leaving 19 bases between. For the CDR3, the DNA is TGTGCCAGCAGCGTTTCAGGGGCCCAACCTCCTAATGAAAAACTGTTTTTT. It yields the protein CASSVSGAQPPNEKLFF.

V is TRBV7-2 and J is TRBJ1-1; 8 nucleotides agree with TRBD1. The CDR3 spans 16 residues. Germline assignment: CDR1 SGHTA and CDR2 FQGNSA. With V trimmed by 5 bases and J by 1 base, 9 bases remained unmatched. In DNA, the CDR3 is TGTGCCAGCAGCGAACAGGGGGGCATGGGGAACACTGAAGCTTTCTTT. This codes for CASSEQGGMGNTEAFF.

The chain is built from TRBV7-9 and TRBJ1-1; D is perhaps TRBD1 (6 bases). Germline V lookup: CDR1 SEHNR, CDR2 FQNEAQ (reference sequence). Trimming took off 7 bases at V and 6 bases at J, with 12 bases between the two ends. The length of the CDR3 is 12 residues. This chain's CDR3 is CASTRGFAEAFF. DNA of the CDR3: TGTGCCAGCACGAGGGGGTTTGCTGAAGCTTTCTTT.

The V gene is TRBV9, the J gene TRBJ2-3; D may be TRBD2 (5 bases). V was cut by 3 bases and J by 6 bases, with 8 bases left in between. The germline V gene has CDR1 SGDLS and CDR2 YYNGEE. The length of the CDR3 is 12 residues. The CDR3 here is CASSGGGDTQYF. CDR3 sequence (DNA): TGTGCCAGCAGCGGCGGAGGTGATACGCAGTATTTT.

The rearrangement joins TRBV5-1 to TRBJ2-2; 7 nucleotides agree with TRBD1. The CDR3 has 16 residues. Germline assignment: CDR1 SGHRS and CDR2 YFSETQ. The junction had 3 bases not matched to a gene; V was cut back by 0 bases and J by 1 base. In DNA form, the CDR3 reads TGCGCCAGCAGCTTGGGACAGGGCTTGAACACCGGGGAGCTGTTTTTT. It codes for CASSLGQGLNTGELFF.

The CDR3 DNA follows: TGCGCCAGCAGCGGAAGACAGGGGGTAGATGGCTACACCTTC. Translated, it gives CASSGRQGVDGYTF. The chain recombines TRBV5-1 with TRBJ1-2; 9 nucleotides agree with TRBD1. CDR1 SGHRS and CDR2 YFSETQ come from the germline V gene. The J segment lost 6 bases and the V segment lost 4 bases, leaving 7 bases of the junction unmatched. There are 14 residues in the CDR3. Full variable domain (missing parts from reference TRBV5-1 and TRBJ1-2): KAGVTQTPRYLIKTRGQQVTLSCSPISGHRSVSWYQQTPGQGLQFLFEYFSETQRNKGNFPGRFSGRQFSNSRSEMNVSTLELGDSALYLCASSGRQGVDGYTFGSGTRLTVV.

The J gene is TRBJ2-2, the V gene TRBV13, with 7 nucleotides matching TRBD2. CDR1 is PRHDT and CDR2 is FYEKMQ in the germline V gene (reference sequence). The CDR3 sequence is 16 residues long. V dropped 1 base and J dropped 0; count of bases not matched to a gene: 2. The CDR3 protein is CASSLVRGANTGELFF. The CDR3 nucleotides are TGTGCCAGCAGCTTAGTACGGGGGGCGAACACCGGGGAGCTGTTTTTT.

The V and J genes are TRBV9 and TRBJ2-5; 9 nucleotides match TRBD1. The CDR3 length is 15 residues. Germline V gene lookup returns CDR1 SGDLS and CDR2 YYNGEE. V lost 4 bases and J lost 5; bases outside the gene matches: 9. This chain's CDR3 is CASSTGDREVETQYF. The CDR3 DNA sequence: TGTGCCAGCAGCACCGGGGACAGGGAAGTGGAGACCCAGTACTTC.

CDR3 bases: TGTGCCAGTAGGGCGATAGGGACAGGGGGTCATCAGCCCCAGCATTTT. Encoded protein: CASRAIGTGGHQPQHF. The chain combines TRBV19 with TRBJ1-5, with 11 bases matching TRBD1. The CDR3 loop spans 16 amino acids. The trim removed 6 bases at V and 5 bases at J, leaving 9 bases unmatched. Germline V CDR1 and CDR2: LNHDA, SQIVND (reference sequence).

This clone occurred a few times. The V and J genes are TRBV6-5 and TRBJ2-7; 10 bases line up with TRBD2. The trim removed 6 bases at V and 6 bases at J, leaving 8 bases unmatched. In germline, CDR1 is MNHEY, CDR2 SVGAGI. The CDR3 sequence is 14 residues long. This chain's CDR3 is CASSPSGGAFEQYF. CDR3 nucleotides: TGTGCCAGCAGCCCTAGCGGGGGTGCCTTCGAGCAGTACTTC.

The chain combines TRBV6-5 with TRBJ1-6; D is undetermined. The germline V gene encodes CDR1 MNHEY and CDR2 SVGAGI. This CDR3 has 13 residues. Trimming stripped 6 bases from V and 8 bases from J, with 11 bases between. The CDR3 loop is CASSGGSHSPLHF. CDR3 sequence (DNA): TGTGCCAGCAGCGGAGGGTCTCATTCACCCCTCCACTTT.

Points on this clone: Other DNA sequences of this sample code for an identical CDR3. The rearrangement uses TRBV5-1 and TRBJ2-3, with a tentative D call TRBD1 (5 bases). The CDR3 length is 13 residues. Germline V gene lookup returns CDR1 SGHRS and CDR2 YFSETQ. Between the trimmed V and J ends, which lost 0 bases and 3 bases, there was a span of 5 bases. CDR3 residues: CASSLGQTDTQYF. For the CDR3, the DNA is TGCGCCAGCAGCTTGGGACAGACAGATACGCAGTATTTT.

This CDR3 is CASSVTGTGEGYTF. The CDR3 bases are TGTGCCAGCAGCGTAACCGGGACAGGGGAAGGCTACACCTTC. The chain uses TRBV9 and TRBJ1-2; 10 nucleotides match TRBD1. Germline CDR1 is SGDLS and CDR2 is YYNGEE. The CDR3 runs 14 residues. V was clipped by 1 base and J by 8 bases; unmatched bases: 5. Supplemented by reference TRBV9 and TRBJ1-2, the full variable domain reads DSGVTQTPKHLITATGQRVTLRCSPRSGDLSVYWYQQSLDQGLQFLIQYYNGEERAKGNILERFSAQQFPDLHSELNLSSLELGDSALYFCASSVTGTGEGYTFGSGTRLTVV.

The chain joins TRBV30 to TRBJ2-7; the D gene is possibly TRBD1 (5 bases). Deletions cut 1 base from V and 8 bases from J, with 15 bases between. Per germline, CDR1 GTSNPN and CDR2 SVGIG (reference sequence). This CDR3 has 13 amino acids. The CDR3 DNA sequence: TGTGCCTGGAGTGGGGGCCCCGTCGGCAAGCAGTACTTC. Its translation: CAWSGGPVGKQYF.

Written as DNA, the CDR3 is TGCGCCAGCAGCTCCCGGACAGGATTTAACACTGAAGCTTTCTTT. It is translated as CASSSRTGFNTEAFF. The chain recombines TRBV5-1 with TRBJ1-1, with 7 nucleotides matching TRBD1. The ends lost 3 bases at V and 2 bases at J; junction bases unmatched: 7. The CDR3 has 15 amino acids. Germline V gene data show CDR1 as SGHRS and CDR2 as YFSETQ.

This sequence joins TRBV5-1 and TRBJ2-3, with TRBD1 matching over 8 bases. V was pared by 1 base and J by 4 bases, with 8 bases of the junction left unmatched. Germline V gene sequence: CDR1 SGHRS, CDR2 YFSETQ. The CDR3 covers 16 residues. This CDR3 reads CASSLQGQGLPDTQYF. The CDR3, as DNA: TGCGCCAGCAGCTTGCAAGGACAGGGCCTCCCAGATACGCAGTATTTT. Looking up the rest from reference TRBV5-1 and TRBJ2-3 gives the full variable domain: KAGVTQTPRYLIKTRGQQVTLSCSPISGHRSVSWYQQTPGQGLQFLFEYFSETQRNKGNFPGRFSGRQFSNSRSEMNVSTLELGDSALYLCASSLQGQGLPDTQYFGPGTRLTVL.

V is TRBV10-3 and J is TRBJ2-1, with 7 bases lining up with TRBD1. Germline values: CDR1 ENHRY, CDR2 SYGVKD. Unmatched junction bases numbered 6, after V lost 6 bases and J lost 4 bases. This CDR3 is built from 14 residues. The CDR3 nucleotides read TGTGCCATCAGCCCCGGACAGGCGTACAATGAGCAGTTCTTC. Translated: CAISPGQAYNEQFF.

This clone was seen more than once but under ten times. V gene TRBV5-1 combines with J gene TRBJ2-2; 12 nucleotides line up with TRBD1. CDR3 length: 18 amino acids. V lost 4 bases, J lost 0 bases, and 7 bases stayed unmatched. Germline-derived CDR1 and CDR2 are SGHRS and YFSETQ. CDR3 region: CASSGGQGALSNTGELFF. The CDR3 nucleotides are TGCGCCAGCAGCGGGGGACAGGGGGCTCTCTCGAACACCGGGGAGCTGTTTTTT.

This clone was counted a few times. The rearrangement uses TRBV10-3 and TRBJ2-2, with TRBD1 as a possible D gene (5 bases). The CDR3 is 14 residues long. V was pared by 0 bases and J by 4 bases, with 6 bases between. Germline CDR1 and CDR2: ENHRY and SYGVKD. CDR3 sequence: CAISESGPTGELFF. The CDR3 DNA sequence: TGTGCCATCAGTGAGTCGGGGCCCACCGGGGAGCTGTTTTTT.

The chain has TRBV2 and TRBJ2-5; D remains unclear. V lost 3 bases and J 5 bases, leaving 10 bases between the germline ends. The CDR3 runs to 13 residues. Germline values: CDR1 SNHLY, CDR2 FYNNEI. The DNA for the CDR3 is TGTGCCAGCAGTGAGGTGGGCCACGAGACCCAGTACTTC. Amino acid sequence: CASSEVGHETQYF.

The V gene is TRBV11-3, the J gene TRBJ1-1; 12 positions agree with TRBD1. The V and J ends lost 4 bases and 3 bases, in that order; junction bases with no gene match: 3. Germline V gene data show CDR1 as SGHNT and CDR2 as YENEEA. CDR3 size: 15 residues. DNA for the CDR3: TGTGCCAGCAGCTCCGGGACAGGGGGCGACACTGAAGCTTTCTTT. As protein: CASSSGTGGDTEAFF.

This clone turned up a few times. The chain employs TRBV6-1 and TRBJ1-2; no clear D. The CDR3 runs to 11 residues. The V end lost 7 bases, the J end lost 8 bases, and 11 bases lay between the germline ends. CDR1 is MNHNS and CDR2 is SASEGT in the germline V gene. CDR3 residues: CASTQAGGYTF. CDR3 bases: TGTGCCAGCACCCAGGCTGGAGGCTACACCTTC.

This clone was seen a handful of times. The chain joins TRBV29-1 to TRBJ2-5; 9 bases align to TRBD1. Trimming removed 7 bases from V and 4 bases from J; junction bases left unmatched: 7. Germline CDR1 and CDR2: SQVTM and ANQGSEA. This CDR3 has 13 amino acids. The CDR3 DNA follows: TGCAGCGGGATAAGGGGACAGGGAGAGACCCAGTACTTC. Translated: CSGIRGQGETQYF.

The sample holds a few counts of this clone. The rearrangement joins TRBV5-1 to TRBJ1-1; TRBD1 agrees at 8 bases. Germline V CDR1 and CDR2: SGHRS, YFSETQ. The trim removed 4 bases at V and 0 bases at J, leaving 5 bases unmatched. The CDR3 sequence is 15 residues long. The CDR3 nucleotides are TGCGCCAGCAGCAACTGGACAGGGATGAACACTGAAGCTTTCTTT. Its translation: CASSNWTGMNTEAFF.

Only one count was recorded for this clone. V and J are TRBV9 and TRBJ2-1; 11 positions match TRBD2. V gave up 3 bases and J gave up 9 bases; unmatched junction bases: 17. CDR1 is SGDLS, CDR2 YYNGEE, per germline. This CDR3 region has 18 residues. CDR3 DNA sequence: TGTGCCAGCAGCGGACCAACCATAGCGGGGGGGAGGTTTATTGAGCAGTTCTTC. This gives the protein CASSGPTIAGGRFIEQFF.

The chain couples TRBV25-1 to TRBJ2-1, with D possibly matching TRBD1 (6 bases). Germline CDR1 MGHDK, CDR2 SYGVNS. V was trimmed by 6 bases and J by 0 bases, leaving 12 bases between them. The CDR3 spans 15 residues. The CDR3 here is CASRALDSSYNEQFF. CDR3 nucleotides: TGTGCCAGCAGGGCCCTGGACAGCTCCTACAATGAGCAGTTCTTC.